These T cell receptor beta chains were read from a single sample in a study of control samples from healthy donors and cancer patients. Sequenced by immunoSEQ multiplex PCR; TCRdb stores in-frame clones only, minus some. The sample lists roughly 80,000 clones, roughly 92% occurring once. Sequenced: blood. These receptor sequences come from an older woman in good health. The CDR3 runs from the conserved cysteine through the conserved F or W. Fields, in order: D gene, clone size, J gene, V gene, CDR3 protein, CDR3 DNA. A D gene is named only where the DNA matches it firmly. Size tells how often a clone was seen (once, few, many) or the class of an expanded clone, and some rows leave it out.

-	-	TRBJ2-1	TRBV28	CASSSSWLYNEQFF	TGTGCCAGCAGTTCCTCGTGGCTATACAATGAGCAGTTCTTC
-	-	TRBJ2-7	TRBV18	CASSPTESSYEQYF	TGTGCCAGCTCACCTACAGAATCTTCCTACGAGCAGTACTTC
-	-	TRBJ1-1	TRBV2	CASSSRQLNTEAFF	TGTGCCAGCAGTAGCAGACAGCTGAACACTGAAGCTTTCTTT
-	once	TRBJ2-6	TRBV5-4	CASSLEGPGANVLTF	TGTGCCAGCAGCTTGGAAGGGCCTGGGGCCAACGTCCTGACTTTC
-	-	TRBJ2-7	TRBV10-3	CAISRGSGYEQYF	TGTGCCATCAGCCGTGGTTCGGGCTACGAGCAGTACTTC
-	-	TRBJ2-7	TRBV19	CASSIGFTYEQYF	TGTGCCAGTAGTATTGGCTTTACCTACGAGCAGTACTTC
-	once	TRBJ1-3	TRBV5-5	CASSLFAWASGNTIYF	TGTGCCAGCAGCTTGTTCGCCTGGGCCTCCGGAAACACCATATATTTT
-	-	TRBJ2-5	TRBV19	CASSIGNGLQETQYF	TGTGCCAGTAGTATTGGTAACGGACTTCAAGAGACCCAGTACTTC
TRBD2	-	TRBJ2-1	TRBV19	CASSPSSGSIGGLIAEQFF	TGTGCCAGTAGTCCGTCTAGCGGGAGCATCGGTGGTTTGATAGCTGAGCAGTTCTTC
-	once	TRBJ2-7	TRBV5-6	CASSFLAGVDYEQYF	TGTGCCAGCAGCTTCCTTGCGGGTGTGGACTACGAGCAGTACTTC
-	-	TRBJ2-1	TRBV5-1	CASSLVAGPDNEQFF	TGCGCCAGCAGCTTGGTTGCGGGGCCAGACAATGAGCAGTTCTTC
-	-	TRBJ2-5	TRBV7-2	CASSPQFGETQYF	TGTGCCAGCAGCCCCCAGTTTGGCGAGACCCAGTACTTC
-	-	TRBJ1-1	TRBV29-1	CSVEGRMNTEAFF	TGCAGCGTTGAGGGCCGGATGAACACTGAAGCTTTCTTT
TRBD1	-	TRBJ1-1	TRBV7-2	CASSYRDRNTEAFF	TGTGCCAGCAGTTACCGGGACAGGAACACTGAAGCTTTCTTT
TRBD1	-	TRBJ1-5	TRBV4-1	CASSPAEGAVNGPQHF	TGCGCCAGCAGCCCTGCAGAGGGGGCGGTAAATGGGCCCCAGCATTTT